The next 10 T cell receptor beta chains were all read from a single sample in a study of resident and recirculating memory T cells in vitiligo. Sequencing used immunoSEQ multiplex PCR; TCRdb keeps in-frame clones, though not all of them. The data contain 40,000 to 50,000 clones, about 90% of them singletons. Sample: blood. These TCRs come from a male donor with vitiligo.

The rearrangement uses TRBV5-1 and TRBJ2-3; 8 positions agree with TRBD1. With V trimmed by 4 bases and J by 2 bases, 6 bases remained unmatched. This CDR3 contains 15 residues. Germline V gene data show CDR1 as SGHRS and CDR2 as YFSETQ. The CDR3, as DNA: TGCGCCAGCAGCCGCGGGACAGGTGTCACAGATACGCAGTATTTT. This codes for CASSRGTGVTDTQYF.

This chain uses TRBV10-3 with TRBJ1-1, with no clear D. Between the trimmed V and J ends, which lost 3 bases and 3 bases, there was a span of 8 bases. Germline V gene sequence: CDR1 ENHRY, CDR2 SYGVKD. The CDR3 is 13 residues long. Written as DNA, the CDR3 is TGTGCCATCAGTGATAAATCTTACACTGAAGCTTTCTTT. Encoded protein: CAISDKSYTEAFF.

The chain employs TRBV11-3 and TRBJ2-3; 15 nucleotides line up with TRBD2. This CDR3 is built from 16 residues. Germline CDR1 SGHNT, CDR2 YENEEA. J was trimmed by 5 bases and V by 4 bases; bases with no gene match: 4. The DNA for the CDR3 is TGTGCCAGCAGCTCGGGACTAGCGGGGGGCGGAGATACGCAGTATTTT. Encoded protein: CASSSGLAGGGDTQYF.

This chain joins TRBV4-3 and TRBJ1-2; 7 positions agree with TRBD1. The length of the CDR3 is 14 residues. J lost 7 bases, V lost 4 bases, and 9 bases had no gene match. Germline V gives CDR1 LGHNA, CDR2 YSLEER. The CDR3 region is CASSRPPGQTGYTF. CDR3 DNA: TGCGCCAGCAGCCGACCCCCGGGACAGACTGGCTACACCTTC.

This chain connects TRBV6-1 to TRBJ1-2, with D tentatively TRBD1 (6 bases). Germline CDR1 is MNHNS and CDR2 is SASEGT. The CDR3 sequence is 16 residues long. V was trimmed by 3 bases and J by 7 bases, leaving 21 bases between them. The DNA for the CDR3 is TGTGCCAGCAGTGACGGGGCTACAGGGTGGGTCGGTGGCTACACCTTC. Translating it yields CASSDGATGWVGGYTF.

The chain carries TRBV7-2 and TRBJ1-1, with TRBD1 matching over 8 bases. After removal of 5 bases from V and 2 bases from J, the junction contained 4 bases not matched to a gene. The CDR3 contains 14 residues. Germline V gene sequence: CDR1 SGHTA, CDR2 FQGNSA. The CDR3 region is CASSQQGVNTEAFF. Written as DNA, the CDR3 is TGTGCCAGCAGCCAACAGGGGGTTAACACTGAAGCTTTCTTT.

This chain uses TRBV6-6 with TRBJ2-3; the D gene is possibly TRBD2 (5 bases). V was pared by 11 bases and J by 6 bases, with 21 bases between. Looked up from germline, CDR1 is MNHNY and CDR2 is SVGAGI (reference sequence). The CDR3 extends over 14 amino acids. The CDR3 coding sequence is TGTGCCTACGGGGAACGTGGGGTCGGCGATACGCAGTATTTT. It yields the protein CAYGERGVGDTQYF.

J is TRBJ1-1 and V is TRBV29-1; TRBD1 matches at 8 bases. Germline lookup yields CDR1 SQVTM and CDR2 ANQGSEA. The CDR3 loop spans 14 amino acids. V shed 6 bases and J 0 bases; nucleotides not matched to a gene: 6. CDR3 residues: CSVRGRWVNTEAFF. The CDR3 DNA reads as TGCAGCGTCAGGGGGCGATGGGTGAACACTGAAGCTTTCTTT.

This clone was observed once. The J gene is TRBJ2-7, the V gene TRBV5-1, with D possibly matching TRBD1 (6 bases). The CDR3 length is 13 residues. Trimming left V 3 bases short and J 4 bases short, with 11 bases between. The germline gives CDR1 SGHRS, CDR2 YFSETQ. This chain's CDR3 is CASSSGDQYEQYF. CDR3 sequence (DNA): TGCGCCAGCAGCTCAGGGGACCAATACGAGCAGTACTTC.

The V call is TRBV7-3, the J call TRBJ2-1, with 7 bases lining up with TRBD2. The CDR3 is 16 amino acids. Germline CDR1 and CDR2: SGHTA and FQGTGA. With V trimmed by 4 bases and J by 7 bases, 13 bases remained unmatched. As DNA, the CDR3 is TGTGCCAGCAGCTCCCTCGTGGGGGGGACCCGGAATGAGCAGTTCTTC. Protein product: CASSSLVGGTRNEQFF.